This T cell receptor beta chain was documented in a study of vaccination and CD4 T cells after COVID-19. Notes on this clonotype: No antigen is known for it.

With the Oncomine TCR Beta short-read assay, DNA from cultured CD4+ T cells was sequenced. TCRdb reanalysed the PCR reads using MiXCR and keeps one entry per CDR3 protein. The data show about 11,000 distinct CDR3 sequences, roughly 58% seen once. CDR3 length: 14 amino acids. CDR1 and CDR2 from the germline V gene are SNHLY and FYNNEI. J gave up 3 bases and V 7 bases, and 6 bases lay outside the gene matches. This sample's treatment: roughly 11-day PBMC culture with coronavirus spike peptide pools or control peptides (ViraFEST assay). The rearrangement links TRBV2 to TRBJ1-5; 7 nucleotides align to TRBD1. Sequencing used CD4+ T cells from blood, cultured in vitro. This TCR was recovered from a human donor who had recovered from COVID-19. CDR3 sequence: CASKNGQANQPQHF. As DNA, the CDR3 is TGTGCCAGCAAAAATGGACAGGCCAATCAGCCCCAGCATTTT.